The next 32 T cell receptor beta chains were all read from a single sample in a study of T cells expressing NK-cell markers. TCRdb re-called the 5' RACE reads and gives one entry per CDR3 protein, without DNA. Here the sample table reports fewer than 400,000 distinct CDR3 sequences. The specimen was blood T cells: a sorted CD56 or NKG2C T cell subset, CD4+ or CD8+ T cells, or bulk PBMC T cells (not recorded which). Source of these receptors: a woman aged 50 to 65 in good health.

The chain recombines TRBV7-9 with TRBJ1-1; no DNA is available, so the TRBD1 call from TCRdb remains unchecked. Germline V CDR1 and CDR2: SEHNR, FQNEAQ (reference sequence). CDR3 length: 13 residues. CDR3 region: CASRQDRVTEAFF.

Here the CDR3 reads CASSQDRVGTADTEAFF. The V gene is TRBV4-1, the J gene TRBJ1-1. The germline CDR1 and CDR2 sequences are MGHRA and YSYEKL. The CDR3 is 17 amino acids.

The chain has TRBV12-3 or TRBV12-4 and TRBJ1-6. The CDR3 sequence is 13 residues long. Here the CDR3 reads CASTPGGDSPLHF.

The CDR3: CASSLMTGTYEQYF. V gene TRBV18 combines with J gene TRBJ2-7; TCRdb's D call, TRBD1, is unchecked because there is no DNA. Germline CDR1 KGHSH, CDR2 LQKENI. This CDR3 comprises 14 residues. Using reference TRBV18 and TRBJ2-7 for the parts outside the CDR3, the full variable domain is NAGVMQNPRHLVRRRGQEARLRCSPMKGHSHVYWYRQLPEEGLKFMVYLQKENIIDESGMPKERFSAEFPKEGPSILRIQQVVRGDSAAYFCASSLMTGTYEQYFGPGTRLTVT.

This sequence joins TRBV5-1 and TRBJ2-5; as DNA is missing, the TRBD1 call by TCRdb cannot be tested. CDR1 is SGHRS and CDR2 is YFSETQ in the germline V gene. This CDR3 spans 14 amino acids. The chain's CDR3 is CASSIGGAVETQYF.

The rearrangement uses TRBV5-1 and TRBJ2-2; TCRdb's D call of TRBD1 is untestable without DNA. Germline V gives CDR1 SGHRS, CDR2 YFSETQ. The CDR3 has 15 residues. The CDR3 reads CASSQDRAGTGELFF.

J is TRBJ2-5 and V is TRBV12-3 or TRBV12-4; as DNA is missing, the TRBD1 call by TCRdb cannot be tested. The length of the CDR3 is 17 residues. The CDR3 sequence is CASSLGGGQAIQETQYF.

V gene TRBV20-1 combines with J gene TRBJ1-2; the D call from TCRdb, TRBD1, cannot be confirmed without DNA. The CDR3 length is 13 residues. Germline V CDR1 and CDR2: DFQATT, SNEGSKA (reference sequence). This chain's CDR3 is CSATERGNYGYTF.

V usage is TRBV4-1 and J usage is TRBJ1-3; checking the TCRdb D call of TRBD1 is not possible without DNA. The length of the CDR3 is 17 residues. Germline-derived CDR1 and CDR2 are MGHRA and YSYEKL. CDR3 residues: CASSQWATGQNGNTIYF.

This chain uses TRBV7-9 with TRBJ2-2; the D call of TRBD2 rests on TCRdb alone, since no DNA is present to check it. Germline lookup yields CDR1 SEHNR and CDR2 FQNEAQ (reference sequence). This CDR3 contains 18 residues. CDR3 protein: CASSQRDLPGHNTGELFF. The full variable domain, with the rest looked up from reference TRBV7-9 and TRBJ2-2, is DTGVSQNPRHKITKRGQNVTFRCDPISEHNRLYWYRQTLGQGPEFLTYFQNEAQLEKSRLLSDRFSAERPKGSFSTLEIQRTEQGDSAMYLCASSQRDLPGHNTGELFFGEGSRLTVL.

The CDR3 loop reads CASSLRGHHTGELFF. This chain joins TRBV5-6 and TRBJ2-2; TCRdb selects TRBD1, and the lack of DNA leaves this call unchecked. CDR1 is SGHDT, CDR2 YYEEEE, per germline. The CDR3 is 15 amino acids. The variable domain in full, completed from reference TRBV5-6 and TRBJ2-2, reads DAGVTQSPTHLIKTRGQQVTLRCSPKSGHDTVSWYQQALGQGPQFIFQYYEEEERQRGNFPDRFSGHQFPNYSSELNVNALLLGDSALYLCASSLRGHHTGELFFGEGSRLTVL.

The chain joins TRBV7-3 to TRBJ2-1; TCRdb indicates TRBD1, and absent DNA this call remains unverified. Germline CDR1 SGHTA, CDR2 FQGTGA. The CDR3 is 14 residues long. The CDR3 sequence: CASSPAPSAGEQFF.

The chain uses TRBV28 and TRBJ2-5; TCRdb gives TRBD1 as the D gene, but with no DNA this cannot be confirmed. The CDR3 length is 15 residues. The germline CDR1 and CDR2 sequences are MDHEN and SYDVKM. CDR3 loop: CASKSTGPTQETQYF.

The chain links TRBV10-2 to TRBJ2-7; checking the TCRdb D call of TRBD1 is not possible without DNA. Germline values: CDR1 WSHSY, CDR2 SAAADI. This CDR3 contains 14 residues. CDR3 residues: CASSEGQTSYEQYF.

This chain's CDR3 is CASSIRDFLDEQFF. The chain uses TRBV11-2 and TRBJ2-1; with no DNA, the TCRdb D assignment of TRBD2 cannot be verified. The CDR3 extends over 14 amino acids. The germline gives CDR1 SGHAT, CDR2 FQNNGV.

The chain is built from TRBV7-9 and TRBJ2-1. Germline assignment: CDR1 SEHNR and CDR2 FQNEAQ (reference sequence). There are 13 residues in the CDR3. The CDR3 spells CASSWNYADEQFF. Full variable domain (missing parts from reference TRBV7-9 and TRBJ2-1): DTGVSQNPRHKITKRGQNVTFRCDPISEHNRLYWYRQTLGQGPEFLTYFQNEAQLEKSRLLSDRFSAERPKGSFSTLEIQRTEQGDSAMYLCASSWNYADEQFFGPGTRLTVL.

V usage is TRBV5-4 and J usage is TRBJ2-3; the D call of TRBD2 rests on TCRdb alone, since no DNA is present to check it. There are 13 residues in the CDR3. Germline V lookup: CDR1 SGHNT, CDR2 YYREEE (reference sequence). The CDR3: CASSPEPSGEQYF.

The J gene is TRBJ1-5, the V gene TRBV2. Germline lookup yields CDR1 SNHLY and CDR2 FYNNEI. The CDR3 extends over 15 amino acids. The chain's CDR3 is CASTEEWRGNQPQHF. Using reference TRBV2 and TRBJ1-5 for the parts outside the CDR3, the full variable domain is EPEVTQTPSHQVTQMGQEVILRCVPISNHLYFYWYRQILGQKVEFLVSFYNNEISEKSEIFDDQFSVERPDGSNFTLKIRSTKLEDSAMYFCASTEEWRGNQPQHFGDGTRLSIL.

The V call is TRBV4-1, the J call TRBJ2-1; no DNA is available, so the TRBD1 call from TCRdb remains unchecked. Germline assignment: CDR1 MGHRA and CDR2 YSYEKL. This CDR3 contains 16 residues. CDR3 loop: CASSHPIRGPNNEQFF.

The J gene is TRBJ2-1, the V gene TRBV12-3 or TRBV12-4; TCRdb's assignment of TRBD2 cannot be checked, as there is no DNA. The CDR3 runs to 16 residues. The CDR3 here is CASSLAGGPPDNEQFF.

The V call is TRBV20-1, the J call TRBJ2-3; TCRdb reports TRBD2, a call that lacks DNA to check it against. This CDR3 has 16 residues. Germline CDR1 is DFQATT and CDR2 is SNEGSKA (reference sequence). Here the CDR3 reads CSADSRLAGGTDTQYF.

The chain carries TRBV6-5 and TRBJ2-7. Germline loops: CDR1 MNHEY, CDR2 SVGAGI. This CDR3 has 15 amino acids. The CDR3 region is CASRQRGSRTYEQYF.

The chain is built from TRBV6-1 and TRBJ2-3. Germline loops: CDR1 MNHNS, CDR2 SASEGT. The CDR3 consists of 13 residues. The CDR3: CASSEDSTDTQYF.

The chain employs TRBV20-1 and TRBJ1-2; TCRdb calls TRBD1, which cannot be checked without DNA. Germline assignment: CDR1 DFQATT and CDR2 SNEGSKA (reference sequence). The length of the CDR3 is 12 residues. CDR3 residues: CSARVTAYGYTF.

The rearrangement links TRBV20-1 to TRBJ2-1; checking the TCRdb D call of TRBD2 is not possible without DNA. The V gene's germline CDR1 is DFQATT and CDR2 SNEGSKA (reference sequence). This CDR3 comprises 13 residues. The CDR3 region is CSARVREGDEQFF.

The rearrangement links TRBV28 to TRBJ2-5; TCRdb reports TRBD2, a call that lacks DNA to check it against. Germline CDR1 is MDHEN and CDR2 is SYDVKM. The CDR3 spans 14 residues. The chain's CDR3 is CASSPRLAGETQYF.

This sequence joins TRBV4-1 and TRBJ2-7; TCRdb's D call of TRBD1 is untestable without DNA. CDR1 is MGHRA and CDR2 is YSYEKL in the germline V gene. This CDR3 region has 15 residues. The CDR3 protein is CASSQDRGPGNEQYF.

The rearrangement links TRBV20-1 to TRBJ1-1. The germline V gene encodes CDR1 DFQATT and CDR2 SNEGSKA (reference sequence). The CDR3 is made up of 12 amino acids. CDR3 amino acids: CSARDAILEAFF.

The chain's CDR3 is CASSLTSGFRGEQFF. V and J are TRBV18 and TRBJ2-1; as DNA is missing, the TRBD1 call by TCRdb cannot be tested. The CDR3 sequence is 15 residues long. Germline assignment: CDR1 KGHSH and CDR2 LQKENI.

V gene TRBV5-1 combines with J gene TRBJ2-7. This CDR3 is built from 13 residues. The germline gives CDR1 SGHRS, CDR2 YFSETQ. The CDR3 loop reads CASSNFRAYEQYF.

The chain employs TRBV20-1 and TRBJ2-1; the TCRdb call, TRBD1, lacks DNA for checking. This CDR3 contains 15 residues. Germline V gives CDR1 DFQATT, CDR2 SNEGSKA (reference sequence). The CDR3 sequence: CSAIPRTGAHNEQFF.

This chain connects TRBV14 to TRBJ2-2; the TCRdb D gene call, TRBD1, has no DNA to confirm it. The CDR3 consists of 16 residues. Germline assignment: CDR1 SGHDN and CDR2 FVKESK. CDR3 in amino acids: CASSHRPGTGLGELFF.